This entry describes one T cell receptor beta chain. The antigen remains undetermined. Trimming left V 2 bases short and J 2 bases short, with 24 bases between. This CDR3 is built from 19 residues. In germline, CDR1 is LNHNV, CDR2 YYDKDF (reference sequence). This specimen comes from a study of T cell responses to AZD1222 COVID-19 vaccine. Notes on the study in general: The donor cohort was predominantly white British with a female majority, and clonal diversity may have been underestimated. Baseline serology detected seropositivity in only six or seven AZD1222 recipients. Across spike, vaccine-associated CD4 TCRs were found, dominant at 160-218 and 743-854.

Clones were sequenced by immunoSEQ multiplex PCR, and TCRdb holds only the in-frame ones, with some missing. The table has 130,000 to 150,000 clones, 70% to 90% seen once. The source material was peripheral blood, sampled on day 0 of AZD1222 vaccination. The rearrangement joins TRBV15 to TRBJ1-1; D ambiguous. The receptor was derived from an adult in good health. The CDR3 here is CATSRSIGPGAIINTEAFF. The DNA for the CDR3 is TGTGCCACCAGCAGATCAATTGGGCCAGGAGCCATAATTAACACTGAAGCTTTCTTT.